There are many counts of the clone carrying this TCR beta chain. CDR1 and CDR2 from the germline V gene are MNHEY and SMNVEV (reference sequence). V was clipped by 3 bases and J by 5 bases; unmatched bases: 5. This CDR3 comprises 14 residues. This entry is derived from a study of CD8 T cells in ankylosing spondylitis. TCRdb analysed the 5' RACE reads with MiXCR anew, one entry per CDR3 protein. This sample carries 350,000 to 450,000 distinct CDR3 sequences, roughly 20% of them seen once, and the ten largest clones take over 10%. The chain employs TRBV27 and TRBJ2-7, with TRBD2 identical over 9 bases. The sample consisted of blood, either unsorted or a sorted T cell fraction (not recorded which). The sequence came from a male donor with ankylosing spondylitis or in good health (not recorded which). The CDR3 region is CASSFLAGDHEQYF. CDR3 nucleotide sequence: TGTGCCAGCAGTTTCTTAGCGGGGGACCACGAGCAGTACTTC.